This TCR beta chain was documented in a study of blood T cell repertoires in COVID-19. This clone was picked up a small number of times. This CDR3 is built from 14 residues. After removal of 8 bases from V and 4 bases from J, the junction contained 6 bases not matched to a gene. Germline V gene lookup returns CDR1 LNHDA and CDR2 SQIVND (reference sequence). Profiled with immunoSEQ multiplex PCR; TCRdb holds only in-frame clones, not every one. The table records approximately 89,000 clones, 85% of them present only once. The clonotype comes from a woman in her 70s with acute or convalescent COVID-19. The chain is built from TRBV19 and TRBJ2-1, with 9 bases aligning to TRBD1. The material sequenced was peripheral blood. CDR3 in amino acids: CASRTGAGYNEQFF. Here the CDR3 DNA reads TGTGCCAGTCGGACAGGGGCGGGGTACAATGAGCAGTTCTTC.